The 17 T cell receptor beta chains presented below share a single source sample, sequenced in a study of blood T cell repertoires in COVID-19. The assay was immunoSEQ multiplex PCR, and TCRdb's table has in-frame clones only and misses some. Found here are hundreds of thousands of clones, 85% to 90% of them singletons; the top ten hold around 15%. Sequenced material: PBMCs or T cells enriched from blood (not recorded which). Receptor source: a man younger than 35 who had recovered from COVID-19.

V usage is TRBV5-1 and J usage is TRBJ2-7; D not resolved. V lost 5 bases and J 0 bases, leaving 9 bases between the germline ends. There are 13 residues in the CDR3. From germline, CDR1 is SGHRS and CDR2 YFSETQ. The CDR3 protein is CASRQDSSYEQYF. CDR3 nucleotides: TGCGCCAGCAGGCAGGATTCCTCCTACGAGCAGTACTTC.

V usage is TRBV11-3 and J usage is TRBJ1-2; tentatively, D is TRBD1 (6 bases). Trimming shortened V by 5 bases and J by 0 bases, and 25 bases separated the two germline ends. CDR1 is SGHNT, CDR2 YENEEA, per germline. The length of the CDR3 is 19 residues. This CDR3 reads CASSTRERDIQRPNYGYTF. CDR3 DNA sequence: TGTGCCAGCAGCACCCGCGAACGGGACATTCAACGCCCTAACTATGGCTACACCTTC.

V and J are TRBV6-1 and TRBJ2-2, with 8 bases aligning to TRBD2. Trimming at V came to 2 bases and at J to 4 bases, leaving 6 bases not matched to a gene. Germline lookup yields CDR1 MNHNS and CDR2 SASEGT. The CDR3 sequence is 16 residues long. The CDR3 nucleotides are TGTGCCAGCAGTGAAACTAGCGGCCGGGGCACCGGGGAGCTGTTTTTT. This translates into CASSETSGRGTGELFF.

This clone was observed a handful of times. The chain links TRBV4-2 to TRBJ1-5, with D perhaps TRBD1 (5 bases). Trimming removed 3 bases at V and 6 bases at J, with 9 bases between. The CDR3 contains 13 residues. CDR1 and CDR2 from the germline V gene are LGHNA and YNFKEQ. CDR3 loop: CASSQDQGQPQHF. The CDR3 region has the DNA TGTGCCAGCAGCCAGGACCAGGGTCAGCCCCAGCATTTT.

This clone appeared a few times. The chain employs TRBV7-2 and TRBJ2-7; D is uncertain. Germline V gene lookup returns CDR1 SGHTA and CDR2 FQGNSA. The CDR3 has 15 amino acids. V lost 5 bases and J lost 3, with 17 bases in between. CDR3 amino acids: CASSANRAGIYEQYF. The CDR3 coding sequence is TGTGCCAGCAGCGCTAATAGAGCTGGTATCTACGAGCAGTACTTC.

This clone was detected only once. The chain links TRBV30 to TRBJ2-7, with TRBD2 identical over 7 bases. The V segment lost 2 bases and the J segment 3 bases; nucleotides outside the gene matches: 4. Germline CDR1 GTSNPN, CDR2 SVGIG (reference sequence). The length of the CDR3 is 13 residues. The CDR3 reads CAWSSGTIYEQYF. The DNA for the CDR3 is TGTGCCTGGAGTTCCGGGACTATCTACGAGCAGTACTTC.

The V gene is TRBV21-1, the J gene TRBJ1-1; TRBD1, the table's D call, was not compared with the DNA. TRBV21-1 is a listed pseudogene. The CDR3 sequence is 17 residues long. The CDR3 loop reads CASSKDRGPDMNTEAFF. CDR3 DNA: TGTGCCAGCAGCAAAGACAGGGGGCCCGACATGAACACTGAAGCTTTCTTT.

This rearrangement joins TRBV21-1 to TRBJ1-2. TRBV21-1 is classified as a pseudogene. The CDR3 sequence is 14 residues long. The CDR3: CASSLGRGEYGYTF. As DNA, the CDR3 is TGTGCCAGCTCCCTCGGGAGGGGGGAGTATGGCTACACCTTC.

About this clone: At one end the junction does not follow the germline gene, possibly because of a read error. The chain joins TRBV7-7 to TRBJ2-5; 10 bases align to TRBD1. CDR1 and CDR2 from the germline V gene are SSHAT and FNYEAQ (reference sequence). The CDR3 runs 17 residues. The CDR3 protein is CASSLRTGGGYQETQYF. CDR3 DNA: TGTGCTAGCAGCTTAAGGACAGGGGGAGGGTACCAAGAGACCCAGTACTTC.

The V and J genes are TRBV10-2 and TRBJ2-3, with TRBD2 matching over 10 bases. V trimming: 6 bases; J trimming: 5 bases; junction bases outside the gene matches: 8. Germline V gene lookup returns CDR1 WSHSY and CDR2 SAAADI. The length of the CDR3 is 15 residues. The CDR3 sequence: CASREIAGGQDTQYF. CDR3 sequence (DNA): TGCGCCAGCAGGGAAATAGCGGGAGGTCAAGATACGCAGTATTTT.

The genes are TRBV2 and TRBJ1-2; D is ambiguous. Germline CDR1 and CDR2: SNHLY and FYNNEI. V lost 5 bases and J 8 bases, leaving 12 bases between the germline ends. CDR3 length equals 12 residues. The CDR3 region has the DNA TGTGCCAGCAGTTGGGAGGTGAACGGCTACACCTTC. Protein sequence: CASSWEVNGYTF.

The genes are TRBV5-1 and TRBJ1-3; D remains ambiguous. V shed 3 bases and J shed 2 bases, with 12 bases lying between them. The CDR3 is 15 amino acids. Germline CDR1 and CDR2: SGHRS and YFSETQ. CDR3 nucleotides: TGCGCCAGCAGCTCGGCTGCCGGAGCTGGAAACACCATATATTTT. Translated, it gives CASSSAAGAGNTIYF.

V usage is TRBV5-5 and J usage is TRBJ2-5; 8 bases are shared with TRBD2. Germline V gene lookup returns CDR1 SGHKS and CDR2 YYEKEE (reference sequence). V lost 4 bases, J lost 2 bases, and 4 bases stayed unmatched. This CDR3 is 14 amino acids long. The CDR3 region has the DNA TGTGCCAGCAGCCCACTAGCGGATCAAGAGACCCAGTACTTC. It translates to CASSPLADQETQYF.

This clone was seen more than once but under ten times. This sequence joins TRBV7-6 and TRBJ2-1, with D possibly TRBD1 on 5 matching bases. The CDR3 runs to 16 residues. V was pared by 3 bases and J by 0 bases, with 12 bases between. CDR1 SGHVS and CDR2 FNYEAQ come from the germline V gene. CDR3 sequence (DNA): TGTGCCAGCAGCTTTGGCATAACAGGCTCCTACAATGAGCAGTTCTTC. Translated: CASSFGITGSYNEQFF. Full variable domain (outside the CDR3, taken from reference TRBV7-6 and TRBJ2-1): GAGVSQSPRYKVTKRGQDVALRCDPISGHVSLYWYRQALGQGPEFLTYFNYEAQQDKSGLPNDRFSAERPEGSISTLTIQRTEQRDSAMYRCASSFGITGSYNEQFFGPGTRLTVL.

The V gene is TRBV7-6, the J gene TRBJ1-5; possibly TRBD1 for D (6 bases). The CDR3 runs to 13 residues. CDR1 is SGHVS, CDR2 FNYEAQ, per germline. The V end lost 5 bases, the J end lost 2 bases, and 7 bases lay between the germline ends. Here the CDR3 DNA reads TGTGCCAGCAGCCCAGGGGGCAATCAGCCCCAGCATTTT. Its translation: CASSPGGNQPQHF.

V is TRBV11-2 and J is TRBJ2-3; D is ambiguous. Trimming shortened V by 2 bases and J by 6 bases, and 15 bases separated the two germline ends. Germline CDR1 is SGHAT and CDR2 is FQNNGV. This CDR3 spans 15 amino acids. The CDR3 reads CASSLKVSGSDTQYF. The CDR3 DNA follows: TGTGCCAGCAGCTTAAAGGTATCGGGTTCGGATACGCAGTATTTT.

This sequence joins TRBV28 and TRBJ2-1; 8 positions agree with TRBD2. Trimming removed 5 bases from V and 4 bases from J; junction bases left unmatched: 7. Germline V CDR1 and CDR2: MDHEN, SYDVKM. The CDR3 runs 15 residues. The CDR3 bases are TGTGCCAGCAGTGGGAGCGGGAGTATATACAATGAGCAGTTCTTC. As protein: CASSGSGSIYNEQFF. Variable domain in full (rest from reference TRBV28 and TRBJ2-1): DVKVTQSSRYLVKRTGEKVFLECVQDMDHENMFWYRQDPGLGLRLIYFSYDVKMKEKGDIPEGYSVSREKKERFSLILESASTNQTSMYLCASSGSGSIYNEQFFGPGTRLTVL.